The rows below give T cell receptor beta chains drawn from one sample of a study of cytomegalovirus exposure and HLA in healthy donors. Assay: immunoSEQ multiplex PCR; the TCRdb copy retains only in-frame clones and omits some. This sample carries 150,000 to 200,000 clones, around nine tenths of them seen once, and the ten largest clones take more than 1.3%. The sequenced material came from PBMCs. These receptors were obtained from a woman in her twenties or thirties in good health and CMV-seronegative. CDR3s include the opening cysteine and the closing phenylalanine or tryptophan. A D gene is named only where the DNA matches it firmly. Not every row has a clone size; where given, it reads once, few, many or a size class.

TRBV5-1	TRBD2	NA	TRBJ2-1	TGCGCCAGCAGCCCTAGAGCGGGGACCTCGTTGGGTGAGCAGTTCTTC	CASSPRAGTSLGEQFF
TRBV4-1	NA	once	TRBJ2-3	TGCGCCAGCAGCCAAGATCTTCGCGGGGGCCAGTGGGCGGATACGCAGTATTTT	CASSQDLRGGQWADTQYF
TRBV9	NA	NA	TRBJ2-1	TGTGCCAGCAGCGTAGGTACTAGCTTGAGCTCCTACAATGAGCAGTTCTTC	CASSVGTSLSSYNEQFF
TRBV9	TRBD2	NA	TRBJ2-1	TGTGCCAGCAGTCCCGGGGGGGCCAGACTCAATGAGCAGTTCTTC	CASSPGGARLNEQFF
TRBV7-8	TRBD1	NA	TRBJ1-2	TGTGCCAGCAGCTTAGAATCCGGGACAGGGTCCACCTTC	CASSLESGTGSTF
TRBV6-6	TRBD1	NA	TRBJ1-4	TGTGCCAGCAGTAGGGACAGAAGACATGAAAAACTGTTTTTT	CASSRDRRHEKLFF
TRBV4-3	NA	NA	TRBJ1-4	TGCGCCAGCAGCCAAGCCAACTTGATCCATGGAGGTAATGAAAAACTGTTTTTT	CASSQANLIHGGNEKLFF
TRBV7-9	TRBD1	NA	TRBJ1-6	TGTGCCAGCAGCGGAAACAGGGGTAATTCACCCCTCCACTTT	CASSGNRGNSPLHF
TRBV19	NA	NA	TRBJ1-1	TGTGCCAGTAGTATATTGGGTCGGGGGGACACTGAAGCTTTCTTT	CASSILGRGDTEAFF
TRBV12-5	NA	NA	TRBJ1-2	TGTGCTAGTGGTTTGACCCCTCAGGGGAGGGGCTATGGCTACACCTTC	CASGLTPQGRGYGYTF
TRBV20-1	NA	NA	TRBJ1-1	TGCAGTGCCAACCCCGGGAGGTGGGCTTTCTTT	CSANPGRWAFF
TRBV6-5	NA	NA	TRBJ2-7	TGTGCCAGCAGTTCGGGGTCGGCAGACGAGCAGTACTTC	CASSSGSADEQYF
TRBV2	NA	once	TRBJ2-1	TGTGCCAGCTCCCGGGTACAGGGATGGGATGAGCAGTTCTTC	CASSRVQGWDEQFF
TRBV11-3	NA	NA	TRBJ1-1	TGTGCCAGCAGCTTGGGGGGGGACACTGAAGCTTTCTTT	CASSLGGDTEAFF
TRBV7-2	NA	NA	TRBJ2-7	TGTGCCAGCAGCCCCACTAGAGGCGAGCAGTACTTC	CASSPTRGEQYF
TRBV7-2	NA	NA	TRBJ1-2	TGTGCCAGCACTAGCCCGGTTGGTTATAATGGCTACACCTTC	CASTSPVGYNGYTF
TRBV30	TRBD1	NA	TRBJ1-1	TGTGCCTGGACTGGGACAGGGAATCCTGAAGCTTTCTTT	CAWTGTGNPEAFF
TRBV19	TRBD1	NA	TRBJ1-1	TGTGCCACAAGGACAGGGTGGAAGAACACTGAAGCTTTCTTT	CATRTGWKNTEAFF
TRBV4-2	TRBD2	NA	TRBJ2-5	TGTGCCAGCAGCCAGGGGACTAGCGGGGGGGCAGAGACCCAGTACTTC	CASSQGTSGGAETQYF
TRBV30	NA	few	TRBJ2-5	TGTGCCTGGGACCTCGACAGGTACCAAGAGACCCAGTACTTC	CAWDLDRYQETQYF
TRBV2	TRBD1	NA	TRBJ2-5	TGTGCCAGCAGTGATCCGACCCGGGACAGCAAAGAGACCCAGTACTTC	CASSDPTRDSKETQYF
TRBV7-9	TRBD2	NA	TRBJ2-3	TGTGCCAGCAGCTTAGTACGGCGGGGGGACACAGATACGCAGTATTTT	CASSLVRRGDTDTQYF
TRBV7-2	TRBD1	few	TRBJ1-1	TGTGCCAGCAGCGCGGACAGGGGGCAAGTAGCTTTCTTT	CASSADRGQVAFF
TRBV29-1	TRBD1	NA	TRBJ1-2	TGCAGCGCCTTCTCCGGGACAGGGGATGGCTACACCTTC	CSAFSGTGDGYTF
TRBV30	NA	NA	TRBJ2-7	TGTGCCTGGAGTTATGGCAACTCCTACGAGCAGTACTTC	CAWSYGNSYEQYF
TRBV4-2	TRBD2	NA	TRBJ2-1	TGTGCCAGCAGCCAAGAGGGCGGGGGGCAATACAATGAGCAGTTCTTC	CASSQEGGGQYNEQFF
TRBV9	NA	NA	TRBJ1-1	TGTGCCAGCAGCGTAGACATGAACACTGAAGCTTTCTTT	CASSVDMNTEAFF
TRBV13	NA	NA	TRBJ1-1	TGTGCCAGCACCATTTACGGCACTGAAGCTTTCTTT	CASTIYGTEAFF
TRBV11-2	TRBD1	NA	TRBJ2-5	TGTGCCAGCACAAGCTTGGTACAGGGGATCGAGACCCAGTACTTC	CASTSLVQGIETQYF
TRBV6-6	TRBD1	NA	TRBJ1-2	TGTGCCAGCAGAGAGGACAGGGCTTATGGCTACACCTTC	CASREDRAYGYTF
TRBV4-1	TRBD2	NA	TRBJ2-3	TGCGCCAGCAGCCAAGGTGGCGGGGGGGCTTCAGATACGCAGTATTTT	CASSQGGGGASDTQYF
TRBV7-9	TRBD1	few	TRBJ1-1	TGTGCCAGCAGCCAGACAGGGGACACTGAAGCTTTCTTT	CASSQTGDTEAFF
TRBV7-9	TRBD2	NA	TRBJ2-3	TGTGCCAGCAGCCCGAAGCGGGGGGGCACAGATACGCAGTATTTT	CASSPKRGGTDTQYF
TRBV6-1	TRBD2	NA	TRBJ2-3	TGTGCCAGCAGTGAAAGGCCTAGGCTAGCGGGGGGGCCCGTCACAGATACGCAGTATTTT	CASSERPRLAGGPVTDTQYF
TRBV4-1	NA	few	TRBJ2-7	TGCGCCAGCAGCCAAGGACACTCCTACGAGCAGTACTTC	CASSQGHSYEQYF
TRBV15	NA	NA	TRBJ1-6	TGTGCCACCACCGCCGGCTCCTATAATTCACCCCTCCACTTT	CATTAGSYNSPLHF
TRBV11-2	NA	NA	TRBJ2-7	TGTGCCAGCAGCTATACAACAGGGCTGTACTTC	CASSYTTGLYF
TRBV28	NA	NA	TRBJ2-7	TGTGCCAGCAGAGAGACAGGATCCTACGAGCAGTACTTC	CASRETGSYEQYF
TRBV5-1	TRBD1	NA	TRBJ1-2	TGCGCCAGCAGCTTAGGACAGGGGGCTTATGGCTACACCTTC	CASSLGQGAYGYTF
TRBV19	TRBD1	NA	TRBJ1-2	TGTGCCAGTAGTACAGGGGGCCCCTATGGCTACACCTTC	CASSTGGPYGYTF
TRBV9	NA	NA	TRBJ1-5	TGTGCCAGCAGCGGGACTCATGGCGGGAGCAATCAGCCCCAGCATTTT	CASSGTHGGSNQPQHF
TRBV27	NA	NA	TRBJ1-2	TGTGCCAGCAGTTTATTGCCAGGCCTCGATGGCTACACCTTC	CASSLLPGLDGYTF
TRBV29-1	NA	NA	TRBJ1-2	TGCAGCGTGAGGCAGTCCTTATATGGCTACACCTTC	CSVRQSLYGYTF
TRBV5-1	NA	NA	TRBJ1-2	TGCGCCAGCAGCTTGGAAGGGGCTAACTATGGCTACACCTTC	CASSLEGANYGYTF
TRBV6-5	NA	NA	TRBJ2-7	TGTGCCAGCAGTTCACCGGGGTACGAGCAGTACTTC	CASSSPGYEQYF
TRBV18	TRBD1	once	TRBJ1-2	TGTGCCAGCTCCCCAACCAATCTTGGACAGGGGAACTATGGCTACACCTTC	CASSPTNLGQGNYGYTF
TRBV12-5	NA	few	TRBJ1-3	TGTGCTGGAGGGAGGGGGGATGGAAACACCATATATTTT	CAGGRGDGNTIYF
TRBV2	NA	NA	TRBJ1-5	TGTGCCAGCAGTCCAGGTCCCACCGGGCCCCAGCATTTT	CASSPGPTGPQHF
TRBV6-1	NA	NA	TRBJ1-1	TGTGCCAGCAGTGAAGCGAGGGTTAGCACTGAAGCTTTCTTT	CASSEARVSTEAFF
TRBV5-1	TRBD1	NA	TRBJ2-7	TGCGCCAGCAGCTTGCACGTGGACAGGACAATTCACTACGAGCAGTACTTC	CASSLHVDRTIHYEQYF
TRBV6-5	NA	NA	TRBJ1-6	TGTGCCAGCAGACGGACAGTTCTTAATTCACCCCTCCACTTT	CASRRTVLNSPLHF
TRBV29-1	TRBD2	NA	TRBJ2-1	TGCAGCGTTACGGGGGGGCCAAATGAGCAGTTCTTC	CSVTGGPNEQFF
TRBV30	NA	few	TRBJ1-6	TGTGCCTGCTTCCCTGGCGGCGGTTCACCCCTCCACTTT	CACFPGGGSPLHF
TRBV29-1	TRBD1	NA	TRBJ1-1	TGCAGCGTTGATGGGGCGACAGGGGGGAACACTGAAGCTTTCTTT	CSVDGATGGNTEAFF
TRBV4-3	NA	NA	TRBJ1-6	TGCGCCAGCAGCCAATCCAGAAACTCCTATAATTCACCCCTCCACTTT	CASSQSRNSYNSPLHF
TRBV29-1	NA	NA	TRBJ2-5	TGCAGCGTTGCCGTAACAGGGGGGGCCCAGTACTTC	CSVAVTGGAQYF
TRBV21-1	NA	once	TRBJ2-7	TGTGCCAGCAGCAAAGGCGAGGGGGCCTACGAGCAGTACTTC	CASSKGEGAYEQYF